The 20 T cell receptor beta chains listed next were all sequenced from one sample in a study of blood T cell repertoires in COVID-19. Profiling relied on immunoSEQ multiplex PCR, and the TCRdb table lists in-frame clones only, not all of them. The sample lists 250,000 to 300,000 clones, over 75% occurring once. Sequencing was carried out using peripheral blood. All receptors come from a woman in her 30s with acute or convalescent COVID-19.

The V and J genes are TRBV6-5 and TRBJ1-5; maybe TRBD1 (5 bases). Looked up from germline, CDR1 is MNHEY and CDR2 is SVGAGI. The CDR3 covers 14 residues. Trimming took 6 bases from V and 0 from J, leaving 9 bases between them. The DNA of the CDR3 is TGTGCCAGCAGACGGGGGTATAGCAATCAGCCCCAGCATTTT. Translation gives CASRRGYSNQPQHF.

The J gene is TRBJ1-1, the V gene TRBV9; 7 nucleotides match TRBD1. V gave up 3 bases and J gave up 7 bases; unmatched junction bases: 6. CDR3 length: 13 amino acids. Germline V gene data show CDR1 as SGDLS and CDR2 as YYNGEE. The CDR3 bases are TGTGCCAGCAGCGAGGGACAGCTAAGTGAAGCTTTCTTT. It specifies CASSEGQLSEAFF.

The chain is built from TRBV7-9 and TRBJ2-7, with D possibly matching TRBD2 (6 bases). V was shortened by 6 bases and J by 3 bases, with 18 bases between the two germline ends. Germline values: CDR1 SEHNR, CDR2 FQNEAQ (reference sequence). The CDR3 consists of 15 residues. CDR3 nucleotides: TGTGCCAGCAGTCATGGCCCCCTAGCGAACTACGAGCAGTACTTC. Its translation is CASSHGPLANYEQYF.

Here the CDR3 reads CASSQEELWRQEQFF. DNA for the CDR3: TGTGCCAGCAGCCAAGAAGAGCTCTGGCGACAGGAGCAGTTCTTC. The chain has TRBV14 and TRBJ2-1; perhaps TRBD1 as D (5 bases). The length of the CDR3 is 15 residues. Germline V gene data show CDR1 as SGHDN and CDR2 as FVKESK. V was cut by 0 bases and J by 10 bases, with 16 bases left in between.

This clone was seen only a few times. The J gene is TRBJ2-2, the V gene TRBV19; 14 bases align to TRBD2. J lost 15 bases, V lost 5 bases, and 8 bases had no gene match. This CDR3 contains 14 residues. CDR1 is LNHDA, CDR2 SQIVND, per germline (reference sequence). The CDR3 sequence is CASSHLGTSGSLFF. In DNA form, the CDR3 reads TGTGCCAGTAGTCATCTCGGGACTAGCGGGAGTTTGTTTTTT.

This clone was counted a single time. The chain joins TRBV4-2 to TRBJ2-3; 7 bases fit TRBD1. V dropped 0 bases and J dropped 4; count of bases not matched to a gene: 7. The germline CDR1 and CDR2 sequences are LGHNA and YNFKEQ. CDR3 length: 16 amino acids. The CDR3 spells CASSQETTGLADTQYF. CDR3 nucleotide sequence: TGTGCCAGCAGCCAAGAGACGACAGGGCTCGCAGATACGCAGTATTTT.

This chain's CDR3 is CASSLAGQGPSYGYTF. DNA for the CDR3: TGTGCCAGCAGCTTAGCCGGACAGGGGCCCTCCTATGGCTACACCTTC. The chain couples TRBV11-3 to TRBJ1-2; 9 nucleotides agree with TRBD1. The CDR3 totals 16 residues. Losses at the gene ends were 1 base for V and 4 bases for J; bases not matched to a gene: 7. Germline CDR1 reads SGHNT; CDR2 reads YENEEA.

The V gene is TRBV4-3, the J gene TRBJ1-1; D unresolved. V was clipped by 0 bases and J by 0 bases, with 5 bases between them. The germline gives CDR1 LGHNA, CDR2 YSLEER. The CDR3 loop spans 14 amino acids. For the CDR3, the DNA is TGCGCCAGCAGCCAAGATACGGTGAACACTGAAGCTTTCTTT. Its translation: CASSQDTVNTEAFF.

The chain links TRBV25-1 to TRBJ2-2; possible D gene TRBD2, 5 bases. The V gene's germline CDR1 is MGHDK and CDR2 SYGVNS. Trimming pared 5 bases from V and 5 bases from J, leaving 12 bases between. The CDR3 spans 14 residues. Here the CDR3 reads CASSQYTSTGELFF. In DNA form, the CDR3 reads TGTGCCAGCAGTCAGTACACTAGTACCGGGGAGCTGTTTTTT.

The gene calls are TRBV6-1 and TRBJ1-5; no reliable D call. Germline loops: CDR1 MNHNS, CDR2 SASEGT. The V and J ends lost 3 bases and 0 bases respectively, with 6 bases between them. The CDR3 extends over 14 amino acids. For the CDR3, the DNA is TGTGCCAGCAGTGAGCAGATTAGCAATCAGCCCCAGCATTTT. Translating it yields CASSEQISNQPQHF.

The chain recombines TRBV19 with TRBJ2-5; a weak D match, TRBD1 (6 bases). Trimming removed 5 bases at V and 2 bases at J, with 18 bases between. This CDR3 comprises 16 residues. CDR1 and CDR2 (germline): LNHDA, SQIVND (reference sequence). The CDR3: CASSDTGFWTQETQYF. In DNA, the CDR3 is TGTGCCAGTAGTGATACAGGGTTTTGGACACAAGAGACCCAGTACTTC.

A single count supports this clone. Written as DNA, the CDR3 is TGTGCCAGCAGCCGGGTTCCGACAGGGAACACTGAAGCTTTCTTT. It translates to CASSRVPTGNTEAFF. The V gene is TRBV7-9, the J gene TRBJ1-1, with a weak D call TRBD1 (6 bases). This CDR3 spans 15 amino acids. Germline V lookup: CDR1 SEHNR, CDR2 FQNEAQ (reference sequence). Trimming left V 5 bases short and J 1 base short, with 14 bases between.

CDR3 residues: CASSPRRGVRGYTF. The CDR3 DNA reads as TGTGCCAGCAGCCCGCGGCGGGGGGTAAGGGGCTACACCTTC. This chain links TRBV7-2 with TRBJ1-2, with D possibly TRBD1 on 5 matching bases. This CDR3 is built from 14 residues. Germline V CDR1 and CDR2: SGHTA, FQGNSA. V lost 5 bases to trimming and J lost 8 bases, with 18 bases between them.

V and J are TRBV7-8 and TRBJ2-1, with D tentatively TRBD2 (6 bases). The CDR3 is made up of 15 amino acids. The ends were cut back, 4 bases at V and 3 bases at J, with 13 bases in the middle. In germline, CDR1 is SGHVS, CDR2 FQNEAQ. The CDR3 loop is CASSSREVLYNEQFF. In DNA, the CDR3 is TGTGCCAGCAGCTCCAGGGAGGTCCTCTACAATGAGCAGTTCTTC. The whole variable domain, remainder taken from reference TRBV7-8 and TRBJ2-1, is GAGVSQSPRYKVAKRGQDVALRCDPISGHVSLFWYQQALGQGPEFLTYFQNEAQLDKSGLPSDRFFAERPEGSVSTLKIQRTQQEDSAVYLCASSSREVLYNEQFFGPGTRLTVL.

The chain carries TRBV3-1 (or the pseudogene TRBV3-2) and TRBJ1-2; possible D gene TRBD1, 5 bases. The CDR3 has 14 amino acids. Trimming cost V 4 bases and J 5 bases, with 14 bases left between them. The germline V gene has CDR1 LGHDT and CDR2 YNNKEL (reference sequence). The CDR3 protein is CASSLGQSTYGYTF. As DNA, the CDR3 is TGTGCCAGCAGCCTGGGGCAGTCCACGTATGGCTACACCTTC.

V gene TRBV6-6 combines with J gene TRBJ2-3, with 9 positions matching TRBD2. CDR1 and CDR2 from the germline V gene are MNHNY and SVGAGI (reference sequence). The junction had 11 bases not matched to a gene; V was cut back by 11 bases and J by 2 bases. CDR3 size: 15 residues. Here the CDR3 DNA reads TGTGCCTCCACTGTGGCGGGAGGGAACACAGATACGCAGTATTTT. Its translation is CASTVAGGNTDTQYF.

The rearrangement uses TRBV7-9 and TRBJ2-7; 7 nucleotides line up with TRBD2. The CDR3 totals 18 residues. Per the germline V gene, CDR1 is SEHNR and CDR2 is FQNEAQ (reference sequence). V lost 3 bases and J lost 1; bases outside the gene matches: 15. The CDR3 nucleotides read TGTGCCAGCAGCTTGTTGGGCGGGAGTTCATATGATTCCTACGAGCAGTACTTC. Protein: CASSLLGGSSYDSYEQYF.

This chain's CDR3 is CASGFTANTGELFF. The CDR3 bases are TGTGCTAGTGGTTTTACAGCGAACACCGGGGAGCTGTTTTTT. The chain employs TRBV12-5 and TRBJ2-2, with unresolved D. The CDR3 runs to 14 residues. The germline CDR1 and CDR2 sequences are LGHNT and FRNRAP. The V gene lost 3 bases and the J gene lost 0 bases, with 5 bases spanning the gap.

In nucleotides, the CDR3 is TGTGCCAGCAGCCAACAAAACAGGGAGACCCAGTACTTC. This encodes CASSQQNRETQYF. The rearrangement uses TRBV21-1 and TRBJ2-5; the DNA was not used to check the table's D call, TRBD1. TRBV21-1 is described as a pseudogene. This CDR3 is built from 13 residues.

This clone turned up a few times. The gene calls are TRBV21-1 and TRBJ2-7; the DNA was not compared with TRBD1, the D call given in the table. TRBV21-1 is reported as a pseudogene. CDR3 length equals 16 residues. As DNA, the CDR3 is TGTGCCAGCAGCAACCGGGGACAGGGGGCGCTCTACGAGCAGTACTTC. This translates into CASSNRGQGALYEQYF.